Listed here are 24 T cell receptor beta chains from one sample, sequenced in a study of shared clonotypes between healthy human individuals. TCRdb's copy holds only in-frame clones and misses some; the assay was immunoSEQ multiplex PCR. Of fewer than 1.8 million clones detected, around 98.5% appear once; the ten largest clones hold over 0.3%. Material for sequencing was naive CD4+ T cells sorted from blood. Indicated subset: CD45RA+ positively selected. These TCRs come from a man aged 25 to 40 in good health.

The rearrangement links TRBV18 to TRBJ2-2; D ambiguous. Germline V CDR1 and CDR2: KGHSH, LQKENI. CDR3 length: 15 residues. V lost 2 bases to trimming and J lost 7 bases, with 14 bases between them. DNA of the CDR3: TGTGCCAGCTCACCAACCGCAGGTCCGGGCGGGGAGCTGTTTTTT. This codes for CASSPTAGPGGELFF.

The count of this clone is one. J is TRBJ1-1 and V is TRBV10-2; 9 bases map to TRBD1. Trimming cost V 3 bases and J 5 bases; bases outside gene matches: 13. CDR3 size: 17 residues. Germline V gene data show CDR1 as WSHSY and CDR2 as SAAADI. For the CDR3, the DNA is TGCGCCAGCAGTGACCCTGGACAGGGGCTGCGTCTGACTGAAGCTTTCTTT. As protein: CASSDPGQGLRLTEAFF.

This chain connects TRBV29-1 to TRBJ2-7; D call uncertain. This CDR3 is built from 14 residues. Trimming left V 0 bases short and J 5 bases short, with 14 bases between. From germline, CDR1 is SQVTM and CDR2 ANQGSEA. The DNA for the CDR3 is TGCAGCGTTGAAGATAGGTGGGGTAGTGACGAGCAGTACTTC. Translating it yields CSVEDRWGSDEQYF.

V gene TRBV5-5 combines with J gene TRBJ2-1; D is perhaps TRBD1 (6 bases). Trimming removed 2 bases from V and 0 bases from J, with 9 bases in between. Germline lookup yields CDR1 SGHKS and CDR2 YYEKEE (reference sequence). The CDR3 sequence is 15 residues long. In DNA form, the CDR3 reads TGTGCCAGCAGCTTCACAGGGTACTCCTACAATGAGCAGTTCTTC. This encodes CASSFTGYSYNEQFF.

The V and J genes are TRBV7-6 and TRBJ1-5; 8 bases align to TRBD1. V was pared by 5 bases and J by 4 bases, with 7 bases of the junction left unmatched. The CDR3 extends over 15 amino acids. The germline gives CDR1 SGHVS, CDR2 FNYEAQ. CDR3 in DNA: TGTGCCAGCAGCATCGGGACAGGAGAGAATCAGCCCCAGCATTTT. It encodes CASSIGTGENQPQHF.

The gene calls are TRBV19 and TRBJ2-1; a possible D gene is TRBD2 (7 bases). This CDR3 is built from 15 residues. Trimming left V 6 bases short and J 4 bases short, with 16 bases between. Germline CDR1 and CDR2: LNHDA and SQIVND (reference sequence). This CDR3 is CASRTAGAGYNEQFF. CDR3 DNA sequence: TGTGCCAGTAGGACCGCGGGGGCGGGGTACAATGAGCAGTTCTTC.

The chain links TRBV6-1 to TRBJ2-1; D ambiguous. V gave up 6 bases and J gave up 1 base, with 13 bases separating them. The CDR3 runs to 15 residues. In germline, CDR1 is MNHNS, CDR2 SASEGT. CDR3 coding DNA: TGTGCCAGCAGCCGATCTAGTGGGTCCTACAATGAGCAGTTCTTC. Translating it yields CASSRSSGSYNEQFF.

The rearrangement uses TRBV18 and TRBJ1-5; D remains ambiguous. The CDR3 length is 14 residues. V gave up 5 bases and J gave up 5 bases, with 13 bases separating them. CDR1 is KGHSH, CDR2 LQKENI, per germline. Written as DNA, the CDR3 is TGTGCCAGCTCAACCACGTTGGGCGATCAGCCCCAGCATTTT. It encodes CASSTTLGDQPQHF.

The chain joins TRBV11-3 to TRBJ1-1; D is unresolved. The CDR3 runs to 13 residues. Trimming removed 3 bases from V and 3 bases from J, with 8 bases in between. The germline V gene has CDR1 SGHNT and CDR2 YENEEA. The CDR3 loop is CASSFLSDTEAFF. The CDR3 DNA reads TGTGCCAGCAGCTTTTTGTCAGACACTGAAGCTTTCTTT. Drawing the rest from reference TRBV11-3 and TRBJ1-1, the complete variable domain is EAGVVQSPRYKIIEKKQPVAFWCNPISGHNTLYWYLQNLGQGPELLIRYENEEAVDDSQLPKDRFSAERLKGVDSTLKIQPAELGDSAVYLCASSFLSDTEAFFGQGTRLTVV.

The chain joins TRBV27 to TRBJ2-7, with 8 bases fitting TRBD1. From germline, CDR1 is MNHEY and CDR2 SMNVEV (reference sequence). The CDR3 spans 14 residues. Trimming at V came to 8 bases and at J to 0 bases, leaving 6 bases not matched to a gene. The DNA of the CDR3 is TGTGCCAGCGTACGGACAGGGAACTCCTACGAGCAGTACTTC. Its protein product is CASVRTGNSYEQYF.

The genes are TRBV19 and TRBJ2-7; 12 positions agree with TRBD2. Germline V gives CDR1 LNHDA, CDR2 SQIVND (reference sequence). The CDR3 loop spans 15 amino acids. The ends lost 5 bases at V and 1 base at J; junction bases unmatched: 3. CDR3 amino acids: CASSRTSGVSYEQYF. DNA of the CDR3: TGTGCCAGTAGTCGGACTAGCGGGGTATCCTACGAGCAGTACTTC.

The CDR3 nucleotides are TGCGCCAGCAGCTCCGGGACGCCCTCCTACAATGAGCAGTTCTTC. It translates to CASSSGTPSYNEQFF. The rearrangement links TRBV5-1 to TRBJ2-1, with D perhaps matching TRBD1 or TRBD2 (5 bases each). Germline V gene data show CDR1 as SGHRS and CDR2 as YFSETQ. This CDR3 region has 15 residues. The V end was cut by 3 bases, the J end by 0 bases, with 10 bases between. Combining the CDR3 with reference TRBV5-1 and TRBJ2-1 gives the whole variable domain KAGVTQTPRYLIKTRGQQVTLSCSPISGHRSVSWYQQTPGQGLQFLFEYFSETQRNKGNFPGRFSGRQFSNSRSEMNVSTLELGDSALYLCASSSGTPSYNEQFFGPGTRLTVL.

The chain has TRBV7-9 and TRBJ2-3; D may be TRBD2 (5 bases). V was cut by 4 bases and J by 5 bases, with 16 bases left in between. The CDR3 is 15 residues long. Germline V CDR1 and CDR2: SEHNR, FQNEAQ (reference sequence). The CDR3 loop reads CASSSSLEGRDTQYF. For the CDR3, the DNA is TGTGCCAGCAGCTCTAGTCTAGAGGGTCGAGATACGCAGTATTTT. Drawing the rest from reference TRBV7-9 and TRBJ2-3, the complete variable domain is DTGVSQNPRHKITKRGQNVTFRCDPISEHNRLYWYRQTLGQGPEFLTYFQNEAQLEKSRLLSDRFSAERPKGSFSTLEIQRTEQGDSAMYLCASSSSLEGRDTQYFGPGTRLTVL.

J is TRBJ2-7 and V is TRBV7-2, with a possible D match to TRBD2 (5 bases). In germline, CDR1 is SGHTA, CDR2 FQGNSA. This CDR3 has 13 amino acids. V lost 1 base to trimming and J lost 6 bases, with 10 bases between them. The CDR3 coding sequence is TGTGCCAGCAGCTTAGTGGAACGGGGCGAGCAGTACTTC. Its protein product is CASSLVERGEQYF.

This clone was seen a single time. The rearrangement uses TRBV9 and TRBJ2-4, with no clear D. The V end was cut by 9 bases, the J end by 2 bases, with 9 bases between. The CDR3 consists of 12 residues. Germline-derived CDR1 and CDR2 are SGDLS and YYNGEE. For the CDR3, the DNA is TGTGCCAAAGGGTTTTCCAAAAACATTCAGTACTTC. Its translation is CAKGFSKNIQYF.

This sequence joins TRBV10-2 and TRBJ2-1; TRBD2 agrees at 10 bases. Germline V gives CDR1 WSHSY, CDR2 SAAADI. With 3 bases clipped from V and 4 bases from J, the junction kept 9 bases outside the gene matches. This CDR3 comprises 17 residues. CDR3 loop: CASSDSTGLAAYNEQFF. The CDR3 DNA sequence: TGCGCCAGCAGTGACTCAACAGGACTAGCGGCGTACAATGAGCAGTTCTTC.

This clone was seen only once. This sample also contains other DNA sequences that code for the same CDR3. The rearrangement uses TRBV4-3 and TRBJ1-2, with 10 positions matching TRBD1. Germline-derived CDR1 and CDR2 are LGHNA and YSLEER. This CDR3 has 14 amino acids. J was trimmed by 5 bases and V by 1 base; bases with no gene match: 1. The CDR3 sequence: CASSQAGQGYGYTF. CDR3 bases: TGCGCCAGCAGCCAAGCGGGACAGGGGTATGGCTACACCTTC.

The CDR3 loop is CASSPGLAGDLGSNEQFF. CDR3 nucleotide sequence: TGCGCCAGCAGCCCTGGACTAGCGGGAGACCTCGGGTCCAATGAGCAGTTCTTC. The chain employs TRBV5-1 and TRBJ2-1, with 13 positions matching TRBD2. The CDR3 totals 18 residues. V shed 4 bases and J 6 bases; nucleotides not matched to a gene: 13. Germline CDR1 and CDR2: SGHRS and YFSETQ.

The chain carries TRBV27 and TRBJ2-1; the D gene is possibly TRBD2 (6 bases). CDR3 length: 16 amino acids. V gave up 2 bases and J gave up 6 bases, with 17 bases separating them. Germline V gives CDR1 MNHEY, CDR2 SMNVEV (reference sequence). The chain's CDR3 is CASSLRVRSGPNEQFF. Written as DNA, the CDR3 is TGTGCCAGCAGTTTAAGGGTCCGTAGCGGACCCAATGAGCAGTTCTTC.

This clone was recorded only once. In DNA form, the CDR3 reads TGTGCCAGCAGTGCCCTGACTGCTGGCGCCGGGGAGCTGTTTTTT. Its translation: CASSALTAGAGELFF. The genes are TRBV25-1 and TRBJ2-2, with no clear D. Germline assignment: CDR1 MGHDK and CDR2 SYGVNS. Trimming cost V 4 bases and J 6 bases, with 15 bases left between them. The CDR3 has 15 residues.

V is TRBV5-6 and J is TRBJ2-2; D remains ambiguous. V lost 1 base to trimming and J lost 8 bases, with 12 bases between them. The CDR3 contains 14 residues. CDR1 is SGHDT, CDR2 YYEEEE, per germline. Here the CDR3 reads CASSLRPSAGELFF. The CDR3 nucleotides are TGTGCCAGCAGCTTGCGACCCTCGGCTGGGGAGCTGTTTTTT.

This chain connects TRBV28 to TRBJ1-2; 7 bases map to TRBD1. The V segment lost 7 bases and the J segment 5 bases; nucleotides outside the gene matches: 10. Germline lookup yields CDR1 MDHEN and CDR2 SYDVKM. The CDR3 extends over 14 amino acids. The DNA for the CDR3 is TGTGCCAGCACTACAACCGGGACAGCTTATGGCTACACCTTC. As protein: CASTTTGTAYGYTF.

The chain's CDR3 is CASSLLVQRGNEQFF. In nucleotides, the CDR3 is TGCGCCAGCAGCTTGCTAGTCCAGAGAGGCAATGAGCAGTTCTTC. The chain employs TRBV5-1 and TRBJ2-1; D is unclear. V lost 1 base and J lost 6, with 14 bases in between. The CDR3 runs to 15 residues. Looked up from germline, CDR1 is SGHRS and CDR2 is YFSETQ.

This chain joins TRBV10-1 and TRBJ2-5; 7 bases are a match to TRBD2. Germline trimming cut 6 bases from V and 1 base from J; bases unmatched to any gene: 2. Per germline, CDR1 WNHNN and CDR2 SYGVQD (reference sequence). This CDR3 is 13 amino acids long. CDR3 amino acids: CASSRLAQETQYF. DNA for the CDR3: TGCGCCAGCAGCAGACTAGCCCAAGAGACCCAGTACTTC.